This T cell receptor beta chain was documented in a study of T cell responses to AZD1222 COVID-19 vaccine. Study-wide points: Clonal diversity was possibly underestimated, and the donors were mostly white British, with more females.

Method: immunoSEQ multiplex PCR; TCRdb's copy keeps in-frame clones and lacks some. The table has more than 50,000 clones, 87% seen once; the top ten hold roughly 3.9%. For this clone: What it binds is unknown. This sample also contains other DNA sequences that code for the same CDR3.

The clonotype comes from an adult in good health. The starting material was peripheral blood, obtained on day 0 of AZD1222 vaccination.

The CDR3 region has the DNA TGTGCCAGCAGCCGGGGACAGAGAGAAGAGACCCAGTACTTC. Translating it yields CASSRGQREETQYF. The rearrangement links TRBV7-9 to TRBJ2-5, with 7 nucleotides matching TRBD1. V gave up 5 bases and J gave up 3 bases; unmatched junction bases: 6. The germline V gene has CDR1 SEHNR and CDR2 FQNEAQ (reference sequence). The CDR3 contains 14 residues.